These 2 T cell receptor beta chains were all obtained from the same sample, sequenced in a study of cytomegalovirus exposure and HLA in healthy donors. The PCR contained 60 Vbeta and 13 Jbeta primers. Generated by immunoSEQ multiplex PCR, the TCRdb table keeps only in-frame clones and is missing some. The data contain about 150,000 clones, less than 85% of them singletons. What was sequenced was PBMCs. These receptor sequences come from a boy aged 2-15 years in good health and CMV-seronegative.

The genes are TRBV28 and TRBJ2-5, with a weak D call TRBD2 (5 bases). Germline V gives CDR1 MDHEN, CDR2 SYDVKM. Trimming left V 6 bases short and J 4 bases short, with 12 bases between. This CDR3 region has 13 residues. CDR3 bases: TGTGCCAGCAGCATCGGGATATCAGAGACCCAGTACTTC. This gives the protein CASSIGISETQYF. The variable domain in full, with the rest retrieved from reference TRBV28 and TRBJ2-5, is DVKVTQSSRYLVKRTGEKVFLECVQDMDHENMFWYRQDPGLGLRLIYFSYDVKMKEKGDIPEGYSVSREKKERFSLILESASTNQTSMYLCASSIGISETQYFGPGTRLLVL.

This chain uses TRBV28 with TRBJ2-2; D is possibly TRBD1 (6 bases). The CDR3 runs to 15 residues. Trimming left V 6 bases short and J 0 bases short, with 11 bases between. Germline V CDR1 and CDR2: MDHEN, SYDVKM. CDR3 DNA sequence: TGTGCCAGCAGAACGACAGGCCCGAACACCGGGGAGCTGTTTTTT. It specifies CASRTTGPNTGELFF.